The next 19 T cell receptor beta chains were all read from a single sample in a study of blood T cell repertoires in COVID-19. Sequencing used immunoSEQ multiplex PCR; TCRdb keeps in-frame clones, though not all of them. The profile shows some 390,000 clones, 75% to 90% of them singletons. What was sequenced was PBMCs or T cells enriched from blood (not recorded which). Every receptor here comes from a man aged 25-40 years who had recovered from COVID-19.

The gene calls are TRBV28 and TRBJ2-7; 12 nucleotides align to TRBD2. Trimming took 7 bases from V and 5 from J; bases not matched to a gene: 9. The length of the CDR3 is 15 residues. The germline CDR1 and CDR2 sequences are MDHEN and SYDVKM. The CDR3 reads CASTLLGLAGNEQYF. For the CDR3, the DNA is TGTGCCAGCACCCTTTTAGGACTAGCGGGAAACGAGCAGTACTTC. Supplemented by reference TRBV28 and TRBJ2-7, the full variable domain reads DVKVTQSSRYLVKRTGEKVFLECVQDMDHENMFWYRQDPGLGLRLIYFSYDVKMKEKGDIPEGYSVSREKKERFSLILESASTNQTSMYLCASTLLGLAGNEQYFGPGTRLTVT.

V is TRBV3-1 (or the pseudogene TRBV3-2) and J is TRBJ2-7, with D possibly matching TRBD2 (6 bases). This CDR3 is 15 amino acids long. Germline CDR1 is LGHDT and CDR2 is YNNKEL (reference sequence). With 3 bases removed from V and 3 bases from J, the gap between germline ends came to 15 bases. The CDR3 DNA is TGTGCCAGCAGCCAGATTAATAGCGGAAACTACGAGCAGTACTTC. This translates into CASSQINSGNYEQYF.

The V gene is TRBV18, the J gene TRBJ1-2; no firm D call. Germline V gene lookup returns CDR1 KGHSH and CDR2 LQKENI. Trimming removed 3 bases at V and 2 bases at J, with 13 bases between. This CDR3 spans 15 amino acids. The CDR3 DNA reads as TGTGCCAGCTCACCGAAAGAAGGCGGAAACTATGGCTACACCTTC. Translation: CASSPKEGGNYGYTF.

V is TRBV12-3 or TRBV12-4 and J is TRBJ2-1; a possible D gene is TRBD1 (6 bases). Trimming took 5 bases from V and 15 from J, leaving 20 bases between them. CDR3 length: 13 residues. CDR3 residues: CASSPGETLQGFF. The CDR3 region has the DNA TGTGCCAGCAGTCCAGGGGAGACCCTACAAGGGTTCTTC.

A few counts support this clone. The chain couples TRBV2 to TRBJ1-3; D not certain. V was shortened by 10 bases and J by 0 bases, with 10 bases between the two germline ends. Germline V gene data show CDR1 as SNHLY and CDR2 as FYNNEI. The CDR3 consists of 13 residues. CDR3 amino acids: CATQAYSGNTIYF. The CDR3 bases are TGTGCCACCCAGGCGTACTCTGGAAACACCATATATTTT.

The chain has TRBV6-5 and TRBJ2-7; 8 positions agree with TRBD1. This CDR3 is built from 16 residues. V dropped 0 bases and J dropped 4; count of bases not matched to a gene: 8. Germline values: CDR1 MNHEY, CDR2 SVGAGI. CDR3 in amino acids: CASSYSYPGQEYEQYF. CDR3 bases: TGTGCCAGCAGTTACTCTTATCCGGGACAGGAGTACGAGCAGTACTTC.

This chain uses TRBV3-1 (or the pseudogene TRBV3-2) with TRBJ2-3, with D tentatively TRBD2 (6 bases). From germline, CDR1 is LGHDT and CDR2 YNNKEL (reference sequence). Trimming stripped 3 bases from V and 7 bases from J, with 11 bases between. The CDR3 runs to 13 residues. CDR3 bases: TGTGCCAGCAGCCAGCGAGGGAGGAATACGCAGTATTTT. Amino acid sequence: CASSQRGRNTQYF.

The chain has TRBV9 and TRBJ2-5; 7 bases fit TRBD1. The trim removed 4 bases at V and 10 bases at J, leaving 13 bases unmatched. The CDR3 runs to 14 residues. The germline V gene has CDR1 SGDLS and CDR2 YYNGEE. Written as DNA, the CDR3 is TGTGCCAGCAGCACCGGGGACAGCCTCGCAGACCAGTACTTC. This sequence encodes CASSTGDSLADQYF.

This clone was counted a few times. The chain combines TRBV9 with TRBJ1-1; 11 bases line up with TRBD1. The length of the CDR3 is 17 residues. Per germline, CDR1 SGDLS and CDR2 YYNGEE. Trimming cost V 2 bases and J 1 base; bases outside gene matches: 7. This chain's CDR3 is CASSVGQGAGKNTEAFF. CDR3 in DNA: TGTGCCAGCAGCGTCGGACAGGGGGCTGGGAAGAACACTGAAGCTTTCTTT.

The chain recombines TRBV29-1 with TRBJ1-2; TRBD1 aligns across 9 bases. The CDR3 length is 13 residues. Per germline, CDR1 SQVTM and CDR2 ANQGSEA. The ends lost 7 bases at V and 8 bases at J; junction bases unmatched: 11. In nucleotides, the CDR3 is TGCAGCGCACGGGGACAGGGTATAGAAGGCTACACCTTC. Translated, it gives CSARGQGIEGYTF.

The chain has TRBV12-3 or TRBV12-4 and TRBJ1-6, with D possibly being TRBD1 (5 bases). The CDR3 extends over 12 amino acids. The V end lost 5 bases, the J end lost 9 bases, and 8 bases lay between the germline ends. CDR3 DNA: TGTGCCAGCAGTCACAGGTTTTCACCCCTCCACTTT. It is translated as CASSHRFSPLHF.

V usage is TRBV9 and J usage is TRBJ1-2; no definite D call. Germline CDR1 is SGDLS and CDR2 is YYNGEE. Trimming took 0 bases from V and 8 from J, leaving 5 bases between them. This CDR3 is 11 amino acids long. CDR3 loop: CASSVGLGYTF. In DNA, the CDR3 is TGTGCCAGCAGCGTAGGTCTGGGCTACACCTTC.

The chain recombines TRBV15 with TRBJ2-2; 7 nucleotides line up with TRBD2. Germline V lookup: CDR1 LNHNV, CDR2 YYDKDF (reference sequence). The CDR3 loop spans 18 amino acids. J was trimmed by 2 bases and V by 0 bases; bases with no gene match: 9. CDR3 sequence: CATSRDVAREYNTGELFF. The CDR3 nucleotides read TGTGCCACCAGCAGAGATGTGGCGCGGGAGTATAACACCGGGGAGCTGTTTTTT.

The chain employs TRBV2 and TRBJ2-2; D is unresolved. CDR1 and CDR2 from the germline V gene are SNHLY and FYNNEI. V gave up 1 base and J gave up 1 base, with 7 bases separating them. CDR3 length: 15 amino acids. CDR3 DNA: TGTGCCAGCAGTGAAGGGGCACTGAACACCGGGGAGCTGTTTTTT. Its translation is CASSEGALNTGELFF.

The V call is TRBV11-3, the J call TRBJ2-1; D unclear. V was cut by 5 bases and J by 10 bases, with 15 bases left in between. Germline loops: CDR1 SGHNT, CDR2 YENEEA. The CDR3 is 13 amino acids. In DNA form, the CDR3 reads TGTGCCAGCAGCCTCAACCGACTCACCGAGCAGTTCTTC. Protein sequence: CASSLNRLTEQFF.

The gene calls are TRBV29-1 and TRBJ2-1; 12 bases align to TRBD2. The CDR3 has 17 amino acids. Germline trimming cut 6 bases from V and 4 bases from J; bases unmatched to any gene: 13. The germline V gene encodes CDR1 SQVTM and CDR2 ANQGSEA. In nucleotides, the CDR3 is TGCAGCGTGGACCTAGCGGGAGGGCCGTTCCTGTACAATGAGCAGTTCTTC. Translating gives CSVDLAGGPFLYNEQFF.

With regard to this clone: The sample has other DNA sequences that encode this CDR3 too. The chain uses TRBV28 and TRBJ1-5; 7 bases agree with TRBD1. Germline-derived CDR1 and CDR2 are MDHEN and SYDVKM. Trimming cost V 7 bases and J 4 bases; bases outside gene matches: 1. This CDR3 comprises 12 residues. The CDR3 spells CASKTGNQPQHF. CDR3 DNA sequence: TGTGCCAGCAAGACAGGGAATCAGCCCCAGCATTTT.

The chain has TRBV27 and TRBJ1-1, with 7 bases lining up with TRBD1. With 2 bases clipped from V and 1 base from J, the junction kept 4 bases outside the gene matches. Germline V gives CDR1 MNHEY, CDR2 SMNVEV (reference sequence). The CDR3 runs 15 residues. The CDR3 is CASSLPGTANTEAFF. CDR3 sequence (DNA): TGTGCCAGCAGTTTACCCGGGACAGCGAACACTGAAGCTTTCTTT.

CDR3 nucleotides: TGTGCCAGTAGTGTAGGACAGGCCGGCGGGACCCAGTACTTC. This encodes CASSVGQAGGTQYF. The chain recombines TRBV19 with TRBJ2-5; 7 nucleotides align to TRBD1. Trimming at V came to 5 bases and at J to 7 bases, leaving 10 bases not matched to a gene. Germline assignment: CDR1 LNHDA and CDR2 SQIVND (reference sequence). The CDR3 sequence is 14 residues long.